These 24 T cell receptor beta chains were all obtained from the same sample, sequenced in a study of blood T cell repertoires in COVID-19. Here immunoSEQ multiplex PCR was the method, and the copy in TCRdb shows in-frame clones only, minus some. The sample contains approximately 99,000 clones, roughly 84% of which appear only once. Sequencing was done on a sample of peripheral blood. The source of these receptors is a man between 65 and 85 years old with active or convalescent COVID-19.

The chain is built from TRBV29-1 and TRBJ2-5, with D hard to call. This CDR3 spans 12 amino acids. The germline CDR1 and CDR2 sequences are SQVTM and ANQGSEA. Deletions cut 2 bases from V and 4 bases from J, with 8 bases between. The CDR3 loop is CSVEPPGETQYF. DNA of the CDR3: TGCAGCGTTGAACCTCCGGGAGAGACCCAGTACTTC.

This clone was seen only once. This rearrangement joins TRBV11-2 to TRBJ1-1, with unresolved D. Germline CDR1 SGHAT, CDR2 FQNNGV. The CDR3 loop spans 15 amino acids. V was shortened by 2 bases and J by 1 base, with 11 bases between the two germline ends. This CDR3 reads CASSLLTSRNTEAFF. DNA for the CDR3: TGTGCCAGCAGCTTACTAACGTCACGGAACACTGAAGCTTTCTTT.

CDR3 protein: CASRDSPTNEKLFF. In DNA, the CDR3 is TGCGCCAGCAGGGACAGCCCAACTAATGAAAAACTGTTTTTT. The rearrangement uses TRBV5-1 and TRBJ1-4; D might be TRBD1 (6 bases). V dropped 5 bases and J dropped 0 bases, with 8 bases sitting between them. The germline gives CDR1 SGHRS, CDR2 YFSETQ. The CDR3 runs to 14 residues.

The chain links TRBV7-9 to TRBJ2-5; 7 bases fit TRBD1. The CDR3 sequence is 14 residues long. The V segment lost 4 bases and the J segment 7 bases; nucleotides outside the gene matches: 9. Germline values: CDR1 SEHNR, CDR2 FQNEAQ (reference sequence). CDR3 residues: CASSSGTAWGTQYF. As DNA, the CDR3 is TGTGCCAGCAGCTCCGGGACAGCGTGGGGGACCCAGTACTTC.

The CDR3 spells CASSWSTGQHSYGYTF. The CDR3 bases are TGTGCCAGCAGCTGGTCCACGGGACAGCATAGCTATGGCTACACCTTC. The rearrangement joins TRBV9 to TRBJ1-2, with 7 bases matching TRBD1. From germline, CDR1 is SGDLS and CDR2 YYNGEE. V shed 4 bases, J shed 4 bases, and the junction held 13 bases outside the gene matches. This CDR3 has 16 residues.

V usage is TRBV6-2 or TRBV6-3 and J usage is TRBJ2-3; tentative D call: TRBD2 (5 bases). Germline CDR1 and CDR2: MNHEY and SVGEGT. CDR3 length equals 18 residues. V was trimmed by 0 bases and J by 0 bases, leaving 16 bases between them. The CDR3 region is CASSYSLQAGLSTDTQYF. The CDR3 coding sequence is TGTGCCAGCAGTTACTCCCTCCAGGCGGGTCTTAGCACAGATACGCAGTATTTT.

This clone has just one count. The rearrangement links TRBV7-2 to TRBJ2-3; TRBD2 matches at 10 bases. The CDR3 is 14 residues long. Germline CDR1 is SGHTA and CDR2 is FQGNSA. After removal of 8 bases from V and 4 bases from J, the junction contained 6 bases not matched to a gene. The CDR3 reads CASGTSGTADTQYF. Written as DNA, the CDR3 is TGTGCCAGCGGTACTAGCGGGACTGCAGATACGCAGTATTTT. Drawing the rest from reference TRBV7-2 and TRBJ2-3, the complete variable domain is GAGVSQSPSNKVTEKGKDVELRCDPISGHTALYWYRQSLGQGLEFLIYFQGNSAPDKSGLPSDRFSAERTGGSVSTLTIQRTQQEDSAVYLCASGTSGTADTQYFGPGTRLTVL.

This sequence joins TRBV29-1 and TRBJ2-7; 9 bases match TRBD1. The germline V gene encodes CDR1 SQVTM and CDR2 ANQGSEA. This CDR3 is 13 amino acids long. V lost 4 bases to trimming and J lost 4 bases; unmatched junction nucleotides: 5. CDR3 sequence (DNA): TGCAGCGTTGCGGACAGGGGAGGTTACGAGCAGTACTTC. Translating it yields CSVADRGGYEQYF.

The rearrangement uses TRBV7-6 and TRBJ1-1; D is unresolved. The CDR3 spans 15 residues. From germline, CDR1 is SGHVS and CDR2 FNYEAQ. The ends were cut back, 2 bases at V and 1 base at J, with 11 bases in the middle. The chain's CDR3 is CASSLLAESNTEAFF. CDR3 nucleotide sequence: TGTGCCAGCAGCTTACTTGCGGAATCGAACACTGAAGCTTTCTTT.

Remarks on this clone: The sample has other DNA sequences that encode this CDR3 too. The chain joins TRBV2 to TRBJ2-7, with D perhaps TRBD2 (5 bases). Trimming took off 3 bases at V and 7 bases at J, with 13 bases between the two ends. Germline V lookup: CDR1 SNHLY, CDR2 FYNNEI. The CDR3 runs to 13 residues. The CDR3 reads CASSDRGSSEQYF. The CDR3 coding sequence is TGTGCCAGCAGTGATCGAGGGTCATCGGAGCAGTACTTC.

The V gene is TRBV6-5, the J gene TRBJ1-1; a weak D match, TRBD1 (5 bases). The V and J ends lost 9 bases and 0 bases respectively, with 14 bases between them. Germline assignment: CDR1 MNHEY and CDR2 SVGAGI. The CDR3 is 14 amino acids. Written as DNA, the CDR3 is TGTGCCAGTATTAATCAGGGCCTGAACACTGAAGCTTTCTTT. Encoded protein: CASINQGLNTEAFF.

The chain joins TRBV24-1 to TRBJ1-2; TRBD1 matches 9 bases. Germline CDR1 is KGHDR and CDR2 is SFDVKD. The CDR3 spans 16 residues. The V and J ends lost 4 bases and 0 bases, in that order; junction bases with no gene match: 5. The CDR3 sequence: CATSDRTGATNYGYTF. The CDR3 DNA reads TGTGCCACCAGTGACAGGACAGGGGCGACTAACTATGGCTACACCTTC.

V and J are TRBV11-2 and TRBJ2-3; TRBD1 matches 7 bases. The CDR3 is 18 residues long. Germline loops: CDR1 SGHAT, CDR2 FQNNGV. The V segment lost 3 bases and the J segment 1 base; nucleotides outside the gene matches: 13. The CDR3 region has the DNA TGTGCCAGCAGCTTTCGCCGCTCGGGACAGCCCCGCACAGATACGCAGTATTTT. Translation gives CASSFRRSGQPRTDTQYF.

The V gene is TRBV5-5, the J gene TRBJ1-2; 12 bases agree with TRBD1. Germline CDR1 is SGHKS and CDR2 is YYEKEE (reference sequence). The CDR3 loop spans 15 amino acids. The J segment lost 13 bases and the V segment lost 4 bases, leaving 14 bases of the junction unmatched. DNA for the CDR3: TGTGCCAGCAGCCGCAACGTCCCGGGACAGGGGGCGAGCACCTTC. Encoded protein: CASSRNVPGQGASTF.

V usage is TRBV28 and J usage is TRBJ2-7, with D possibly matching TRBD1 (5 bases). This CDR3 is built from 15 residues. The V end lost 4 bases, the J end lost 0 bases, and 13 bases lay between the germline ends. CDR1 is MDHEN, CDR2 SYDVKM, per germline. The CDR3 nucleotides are TGTGCCAGCAGTTCTGCACAGGTGTTCTCCTACGAGCAGTACTTC. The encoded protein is CASSSAQVFSYEQYF.

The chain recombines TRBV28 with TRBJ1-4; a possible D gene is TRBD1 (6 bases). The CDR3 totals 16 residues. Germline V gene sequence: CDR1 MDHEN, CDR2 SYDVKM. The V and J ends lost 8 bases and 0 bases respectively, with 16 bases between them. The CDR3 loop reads CASLQGKVATNEKLFF. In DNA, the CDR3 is TGTGCCAGCCTACAGGGAAAGGTAGCAACTAATGAAAAACTGTTTTTT.

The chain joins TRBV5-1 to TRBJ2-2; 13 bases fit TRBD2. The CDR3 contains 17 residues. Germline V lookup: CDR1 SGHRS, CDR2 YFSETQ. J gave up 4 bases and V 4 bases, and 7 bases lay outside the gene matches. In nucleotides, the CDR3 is TGCGCCAGCAGCGCCCAACTAGCGGGGGGGCCCACCGGGGAGCTGTTTTTT. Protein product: CASSAQLAGGPTGELFF.

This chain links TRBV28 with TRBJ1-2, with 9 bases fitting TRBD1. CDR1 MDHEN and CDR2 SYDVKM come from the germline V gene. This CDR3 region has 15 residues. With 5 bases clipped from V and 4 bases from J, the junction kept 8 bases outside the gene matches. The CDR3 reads CASSRPQGAGYGYTF. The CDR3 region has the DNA TGTGCCAGCAGTCGACCACAGGGGGCGGGCTATGGCTACACCTTC.

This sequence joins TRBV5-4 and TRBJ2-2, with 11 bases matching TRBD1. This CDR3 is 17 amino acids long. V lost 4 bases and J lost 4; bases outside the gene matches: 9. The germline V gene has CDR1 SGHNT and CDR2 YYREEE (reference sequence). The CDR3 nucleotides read TGTGCCAGCAGCCCGACCGGACAGGGGGCGCTCACCGGGGAGCTGTTTTTT. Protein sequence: CASSPTGQGALTGELFF.

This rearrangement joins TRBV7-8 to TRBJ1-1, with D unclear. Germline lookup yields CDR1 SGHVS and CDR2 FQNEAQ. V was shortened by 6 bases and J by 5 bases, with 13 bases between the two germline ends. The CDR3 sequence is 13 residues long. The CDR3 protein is CASSRTSGTEAFF. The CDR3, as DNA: TGTGCCAGCAGTCGTACTTCCGGGACTGAAGCTTTCTTT.

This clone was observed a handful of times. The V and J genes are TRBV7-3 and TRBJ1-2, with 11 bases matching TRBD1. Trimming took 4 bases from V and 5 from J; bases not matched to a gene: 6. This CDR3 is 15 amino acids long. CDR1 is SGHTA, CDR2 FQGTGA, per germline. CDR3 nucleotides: TGTGCCAGCAGCTGGTGGACAGGGGGCAAGTATGGCTACACCTTC. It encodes CASSWWTGGKYGYTF.

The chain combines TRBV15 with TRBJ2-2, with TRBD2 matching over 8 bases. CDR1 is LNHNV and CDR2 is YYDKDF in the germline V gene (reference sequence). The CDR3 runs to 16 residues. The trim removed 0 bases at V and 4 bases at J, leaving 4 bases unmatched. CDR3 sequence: CATSRDTGGGTGELFF. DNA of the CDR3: TGTGCCACCAGCAGAGATACCGGGGGGGGCACCGGGGAGCTGTTTTTT.

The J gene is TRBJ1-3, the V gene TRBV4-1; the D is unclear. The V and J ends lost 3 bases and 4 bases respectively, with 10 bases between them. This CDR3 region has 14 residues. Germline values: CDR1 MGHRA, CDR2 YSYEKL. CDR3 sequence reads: CASSQGTGGNTIYF. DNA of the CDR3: TGCGCCAGCAGCCAGGGAACGGGGGGAAACACCATATATTTT.

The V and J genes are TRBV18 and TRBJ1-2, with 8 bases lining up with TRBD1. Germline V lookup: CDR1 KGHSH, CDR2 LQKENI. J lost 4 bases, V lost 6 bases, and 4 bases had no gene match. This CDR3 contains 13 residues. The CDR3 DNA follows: TGTGCCAGCTCTTCGGACAGGGTCTATGGCTACACCTTC. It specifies CASSSDRVYGYTF. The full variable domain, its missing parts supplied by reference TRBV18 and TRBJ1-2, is NAGVMQNPRHLVRRRGQEARLRCSPMKGHSHVYWYRQLPEEGLKFMVYLQKENIIDESGMPKERFSAEFPKEGPSILRIQQVVRGDSAAYFCASSSDRVYGYTFGSGTRLTVV.